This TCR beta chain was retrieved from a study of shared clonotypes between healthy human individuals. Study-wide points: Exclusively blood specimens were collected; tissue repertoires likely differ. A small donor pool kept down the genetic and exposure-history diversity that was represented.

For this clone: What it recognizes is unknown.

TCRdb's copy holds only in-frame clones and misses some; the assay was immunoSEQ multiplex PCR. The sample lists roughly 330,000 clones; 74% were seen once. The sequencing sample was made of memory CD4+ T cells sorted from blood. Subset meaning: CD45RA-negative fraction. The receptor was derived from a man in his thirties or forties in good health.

The CDR3 DNA follows: TGTGCCAGCAAGGGGGTCGGCGGTAGCACAGATACGCAGTATTTT. Translating it yields CASKGVGGSTDTQYF. The chain has TRBV2 and TRBJ2-3, with D possibly TRBD1 on 6 matching bases. CDR1 and CDR2 (germline): SNHLY, FYNNEI. The germline V and J ends were trimmed by 7 bases and 0 bases, with 14 bases remaining between them. CDR3 size: 15 residues.